These T cell receptor beta chains were read from a single sample in a study of graft-versus-host responses after intestinal transplantation. These receptors lack a known antigen. Assay: immunoSEQ multiplex PCR; the TCRdb copy retains only in-frame clones and omits some. The sample has tens of thousands of clones; about 95% are singletons. Sequences were derived from unstimulated CD4+ T cells sorted from spleen or lymph node cells, sampled before transplant. The receptors derive from a human donor who was the organ donor for an intestinal transplant. The CDR3 runs from the conserved cysteine through the conserved F or W. A D gene is named only where the DNA matches it firmly. Some rows mark clone size as missing; the rest say once, few, many or name a class of expanded clone.

abundance	d_gene	v_gene	j_gene	CDR3aa	CDR3nt
once	TRBD1	TRBV9	TRBJ2-6	CASSARQGSGANVLTF	TGTGCCAGCAGCGCCCGACAGGGGTCGGGGGCCAACGTCCTGACTTTC
-	-	TRBV6-6	TRBJ2-1	CASSYRAGDVPQVGFF	TGTGCCAGCAGTTACCGGGCTGGGGACGTCCCACAAGTCGGCTTCTTC
-	-	TRBV6-6	TRBJ2-7	CASSRTAPYEQYF	TGTGCCAGCAGCCGGACAGCTCCCTACGAGCAGTACTTC
-	TRBD2	TRBV27	TRBJ2-1	CASSLRNSGGAMIYNEQFF	TGTGCCAGCAGTTTACGTAATAGCGGGGGGGCTATGATCTACAATGAGCAGTTCTTC
-	-	TRBV2	TRBJ2-1	CASSEDRYNEQFF	TGTGCCAGCAGTGAAGACAGATACAATGAGCAGTTCTTC
-	TRBD1	TRBV10-2	TRBJ1-2	CASSPLTGTGDGYTF	TGCGCCAGCAGTCCACTAACCGGGACAGGGGATGGCTACACCTTC
-	-	TRBV6-5	TRBJ2-5	CASSYSSRHEETQYF	TGTGCCAGCAGTTACTCGTCTAGACACGAAGAGACCCAGTACTTC
-	-	TRBV2	TRBJ2-1	CASSRGRSSYNEQFF	TGTGCCAGCAGCAGGGGAAGGAGCTCCTACAATGAGCAGTTCTTC
once	TRBD1	TRBV6-6	TRBJ1-2	CASSRGYGTGDGYTF	TGTGCCAGCAGTCGGGGGTACGGGACAGGGGATGGCTACACCTTC
-	-	TRBV28	TRBJ2-5	CASSSTPRLTQETQYF	TGTGCCAGCAGTTCAACCCCCCGACTCACACAAGAGACCCAGTACTTC
-	-	TRBV5-4	TRBJ2-2	CASSFMAGANTGELFF	TGTGCCAGCAGCTTCATGGCGGGCGCGAACACCGGGGAGCTGTTTTTT
-	-	TRBV7-3	TRBJ1-1	CASSYREGEAFF	TGTGCCAGCAGCTATCGAGAGGGAGAAGCTTTCTTT
-	-	TRBV10-3	TRBJ2-1	CAISPLDSSYNEQFF	TGTGCCATCAGCCCCCTTGACAGCTCCTACAATGAGCAGTTCTTC
-	TRBD1	TRBV18	TRBJ1-5	CASSPMYDRGDQPQHF	TGTGCCAGCTCACCAATGTACGACAGGGGAGATCAGCCCCAGCATTTT
-	-	TRBV2	TRBJ1-1	CASRIREGGDTEAFF	TGTGCCAGCAGAATTAGGGAGGGAGGGGACACTGAAGCTTTCTTT
-	-	TRBV11-2	TRBJ2-1	CASSSRGEISRWQQFF	TGTGCCAGCAGCTCTAGGGGGGAGATCAGCAGGTGGCAGCAGTTCTTC
-	TRBD2	TRBV9	TRBJ2-7	CASSFRLAGIYEQYF	TGTGCCAGCAGCTTTAGACTAGCGGGGATCTACGAGCAGTACTTC
few	-	TRBV25-1	TRBJ2-5	CASSESQGGKTQYF	TGTGCCAGCAGTGAATCCCAGGGGGGAAAGACCCAGTACTTC
-	-	TRBV5-1	TRBJ2-2	CASSFGVSTGELFF	TGCGCCAGCAGCTTTGGCGTGAGCACCGGGGAGCTGTTTTTT
-	TRBD2	TRBV5-1	TRBJ2-3	CASSLERGGDTQYF	TGCGCCAGCAGCTTGGAGCGGGGGGGCGATACGCAGTATTTT
-	TRBD2	TRBV29-1	TRBJ2-5	CSVETGLAGPGETQYF	TGCAGCGTTGAAACAGGACTAGCGGGGCCCGGAGAGACCCAGTACTTC
-	TRBD2	TRBV13	TRBJ2-1	CASSPPGLAGYEQFF	TGTGCCAGCAGTCCCCCGGGGCTAGCGGGGTATGAGCAGTTCTTC
-	TRBD1	TRBV28	TRBJ1-1	CASRRDRGGGTEAFF	TGTGCCAGCAGGAGAGACAGGGGCGGGGGCACTGAAGCTTTCTTT
-	TRBD1	TRBV6-1	TRBJ1-2	CASRAGTGVNYGYTF	TGTGCCAGCAGAGCCGGGACAGGGGTTAACTATGGCTACACCTTC
once	-	TRBV28	TRBJ2-1	CASSLNLLNSYNEQFF	TGTGCCAGCAGTTTAAACTTGTTGAATTCCTACAATGAGCAGTTCTTC
once	-	TRBV5-4	TRBJ2-7	CASSFGVGMGEQYF	TGTGCCAGCAGCTTCGGGGTCGGGATGGGAGAGCAGTACTTC
-	TRBD1	TRBV12-5	TRBJ2-5	CASGLDRARETQYF	TGTGCTAGTGGCCTAGACAGGGCTAGAGAGACCCAGTACTTC
-	-	TRBV10-2	TRBJ2-7	CASSGGQVSYEQYF	TGCGCCAGCAGTGGAGGGCAGGTCTCCTACGAGCAGTACTTC
-	-	TRBV7-2	TRBJ2-3	CASSLVKGQGGRTDTQYF	TGTGCCAGCAGCTTAGTAAAGGGTCAAGGGGGTAGAACAGATACGCAGTATTTT
-	-	TRBV10-3	TRBJ1-1	CAISELGEETEAFF	TGTGCCATCAGTGAGCTGGGGGAGGAGACTGAAGCTTTCTTT
-	-	TRBV11-2	TRBJ2-1	CASSLEVSSYNEQFF	TGTGCCAGCAGCTTAGAGGTGAGCTCCTACAATGAGCAGTTCTTC
-	-	TRBV29-1	TRBJ1-1	CSVEYPRYTEAFF	TGCAGCGTTGAATATCCTAGGTATACTGAAGCTTTCTTT
-	-	TRBV19	TRBJ1-1	CASSISENTEAFF	TGTGCCAGTAGTATATCCGAGAACACTGAAGCTTTCTTT
-	TRBD2	TRBV9	TRBJ2-1	CASSVGGSLWASGGTKYNEQFF	TGTGCCAGCAGCGTAGGGGGCTCGTTGTGGGCTAGCGGGGGGACAAAATACAATGAGCAGTTCTTC
-	-	TRBV7-9	TRBJ2-1	CASSSDNRVTDEQFF	TGTGCCAGCAGCTCAGACAACAGGGTGACGGATGAGCAGTTCTTC
-	-	TRBV18	TRBJ2-5	CASSPPGHQETQYF	TGTGCCAGCTCACCACCGGGACACCAAGAGACCCAGTACTTC
-	-	TRBV2	TRBJ2-3	CASSPGRDTQYF	TGTGCCAGCAGCCCCGGTCGAGATACGCAGTATTTT
-	-	TRBV7-2	TRBJ2-7	CASRRSRGRPYEQYF	TGTGCCAGCAGGAGAAGTAGGGGACGACCTTACGAGCAGTACTTC